The sequence of this T cell receptor beta chain was determined in a study of blood T cell repertoires in COVID-19. Across the whole study: Material from acute and convalescent COVID-19 was sourced from the United States, Italy and Spain. T cells, B-cell-depleted T cells, or PBMCs supplied cDNA or gDNA.

Germline V gene sequence: CDR1 SNHLY, CDR2 FYNNEI. V lost 4 bases to trimming and J lost 4 bases, with 10 bases between them. This CDR3 has 14 residues. Per the study methods: From reference gene primer amplification, estimates of nucleated cell counts were derived. The assay was immunoSEQ multiplex PCR, and TCRdb's table has in-frame clones only and misses some. V and J calls plus clone size are reproduced from that table; the DNA served to infer D and trimming. The sample records just under 150,000 clones, 87% being singletons. This TCR was recovered from a woman in her forties or fifties with acute or convalescent COVID-19. The specimen sequenced was peripheral blood. The chain joins TRBV2 to TRBJ1-4; D is unresolved. The CDR3 spells CASSARSLNEKLFF. The CDR3 DNA sequence: TGTGCCAGCAGTGCTAGATCTCTTAATGAAAAACTGTTTTTT.